Shown below are 24 T cell receptor beta chains from a single sample sequenced in a study of human T cells and chemical hapten exposure. Time point defined: pre-sensitization, week 0. Stated treatment: therapeutic diphenylcyclopropenone sensitization with weekly scalp DPC. TCRdb re-called the RACE reads with MiXCR, one entry per CDR3 protein. The sample consists of 250,000 or so distinct CDR3 sequences, around 9.3% of them appearing once. The input for sequencing was whole blood, taken in connection with sensitization to the hapten diphenylcyclopropenone (DPC). The receptors were gathered from a woman aged 40 to 50 with alopecia areata. Some clones in this sample may be carry-over from other donors' samples.

This chain connects TRBV28 to TRBJ1-5; D gene ambiguous. From germline, CDR1 is MDHEN and CDR2 SYDVKM. V was trimmed by 8 bases and J by 7 bases, leaving 21 bases between them. The CDR3 contains 15 residues. The CDR3 loop reads CASHGIGGKAQPQHF. CDR3 bases: TGTGCCAGCCATGGAATTGGAGGGAAGGCGCAGCCCCAGCATTTT.

This chain uses TRBV4-1 with TRBJ2-1, with 11 nucleotides matching TRBD2. The junction had 3 bases not matched to a gene; V was cut back by 2 bases and J by 6 bases. CDR1 is MGHRA and CDR2 is YSYEKL in the germline V gene. The CDR3 has 15 residues. The CDR3 DNA reads TGCGCCAGCAGCCAAAGGGGACTAGCGGCCAATGAGCAGTTCTTC. It is translated as CASSQRGLAANEQFF.

There are many counts of this clonotype. This rearrangement joins TRBV12-3 or TRBV12-4 to TRBJ2-1; 11 bases are shared with TRBD1. The CDR3 is made up of 14 amino acids. V gave up 7 bases and J gave up 7 bases; unmatched junction bases: 6. CDR3 residues: CASTSGQGANEQFF. The CDR3 DNA is TGTGCCAGCACCTCCGGACAGGGGGCTAATGAGCAGTTCTTC.

The rearrangement uses TRBV5-1 and TRBJ2-5; D is unresolved. From germline, CDR1 is SGHRS and CDR2 YFSETQ. The CDR3 spans 14 residues. V gave up 4 bases and J gave up 5 bases, with 15 bases separating them. CDR3 in amino acids: CASSGQDLFETQYF. CDR3 nucleotides: TGCGCCAGCAGCGGGCAGGACCTTTTTGAGACCCAGTACTTC.

This chain links TRBV14 with TRBJ2-3; no reliable D call. V was trimmed by 4 bases and J by 7 bases, leaving 9 bases between them. The CDR3 sequence is 12 residues long. Germline V gene lookup returns CDR1 SGHDN and CDR2 FVKESK. CDR3 nucleotide sequence: TGTGCCAGCAGCCTCGACTGGTATACGCAGTATTTT. Translating it yields CASSLDWYTQYF.

This clonotype occurred many times. The chain carries TRBV5-6 and TRBJ1-5, with D hard to call. The CDR3 runs to 15 residues. V was shortened by 3 bases and J by 1 base, with 11 bases between the two germline ends. Germline-derived CDR1 and CDR2 are SGHDT and YYEEEE. DNA for the CDR3: TGTGCCAGCAGCTCCTGGCCGGGGAGCAATCAGCCCCAGCATTTT. This codes for CASSSWPGSNQPQHF.

This clonotype was counted between two and nine times. The chain recombines TRBV6-2 or TRBV6-3 with TRBJ2-7, with a tentative D call TRBD2 (6 bases). Germline-derived CDR1 and CDR2 are MNHEY and SVGEGT. The V and J ends lost 7 bases and 2 bases respectively, with 18 bases between them. CDR3 size: 15 residues. In nucleotides, the CDR3 is TGTGCCAGCACCCGACCGGGAGCCCCCACCTACGAGCAGTACTTC. Amino acids: CASTRPGAPTYEQYF.

The V and J genes are TRBV20-1 and TRBJ1-5, with TRBD1 matching 7 bases. The CDR3 spans 14 residues. Germline V gene data show CDR1 as DFQATT and CDR2 as SNEGSKA (reference sequence). The J segment lost 2 bases and the V segment lost 4 bases, leaving 5 bases of the junction unmatched. The DNA for the CDR3 is TGCAGTGCTACAGGGGGGGGACGCAATCAGCCCCAGCATTTT. Translated: CSATGGGRNQPQHF.

This clonotype was found a few times. The chain recombines TRBV11-2 with TRBJ1-6; D uncertain. Germline assignment: CDR1 SGHAT and CDR2 FQNNGV. The CDR3 extends over 13 amino acids. Trimming removed 5 bases from V and 8 bases from J, with 10 bases in between. CDR3 sequence reads: CASSPSLDSPLHF. The DNA for the CDR3 is TGTGCCAGCAGCCCTAGCCTAGATTCACCCCTCCACTTT. Drawing the rest from reference TRBV11-2 and TRBJ1-6, the complete variable domain is EAGVAQSPRYKIIEKRQSVAFWCNPISGHATLYWYQQILGQGPKLLIQFQNNGVVDDSQLPKDRFSAERLKGVDSTLKIQPAKLEDSAVYLCASSPSLDSPLHFGNGTRLTVT.

On this clonotype: The junction does not match germline at one end; this may be a read error. The chain employs TRBV11-2 and TRBJ2-5; possible D gene TRBD2, 5 bases. The CDR3 is 16 residues long. The germline CDR1 and CDR2 sequences are SGHAT and FQNNGV. CDR3 DNA: TGTGCCAGCAGCCTAGATCCGTACGGGATCCAAGAGACCCAGTACTTC. As protein: CASSLDPYGIQETQYF. The variable domain in full, completed from reference TRBV11-2 and TRBJ2-5, reads EAGVAQSPRYKIIEKRQSVAFWCNPISGHATLYWYQQILGQGPKLLIQFQNNGVVDDSQLPKDRFSAERLKGVDSTLKIQPAKLEDSAVYLCASSLDPYGIQETQYFGPGTRLLVL.

With respect to this clonotype: At one end the junction does not follow the germline gene, possibly because of a read error. The chain joins TRBV28 to TRBJ1-1; D is unclear. This CDR3 region has 17 residues. CDR1 is MDHEN and CDR2 is SYDVKM in the germline V gene. CDR3 residues: CASSLAGVGNWNTEAYF. The CDR3 DNA reads TGTGCCAGCAGTTTAGCTGGGGTAGGAAATTGGAACACTGAAGCTTACTTT.

This clonotype was observed many times. The CDR3 coding sequence is TGTGCCAGCATCGAGAGGGGAACCGGGGAGCTGTTTTTT. Amino acid sequence: CASIERGTGELFF. The J gene is TRBJ2-2, the V gene TRBV28; the D gene could be TRBD1 or TRBD2 (5 bases each). V was clipped by 7 bases and J by 5 bases, with 11 bases between them. This CDR3 region has 13 residues. Germline lookup yields CDR1 MDHEN and CDR2 SYDVKM.

This clonotype showed up just a few times. Written as DNA, the CDR3 is TGTGCCAGCAGCTCGCGACTAGCGGGAGGGCCTTATGATACGCAGTATTTT. Protein sequence: CASSSRLAGGPYDTQYF. V is TRBV7-3 and J is TRBJ2-3; 14 bases agree with TRBD2. The CDR3 sequence is 17 residues long. CDR1 is SGHTA and CDR2 is FQGTGA in the germline V gene. The ends lost 4 bases at V and 6 bases at J; junction bases unmatched: 9.

The J gene is TRBJ1-5, the V gene TRBV6-2 or TRBV6-3; D is unresolved. V dropped 0 bases and J dropped 11 bases, with 8 bases sitting between them. Germline values: CDR1 MNHEY, CDR2 SVGEGT. This CDR3 has 12 amino acids. CDR3 residues: CASSYSFLAQHF. CDR3 coding DNA: TGTGCCAGCAGTTACTCTTTCCTGGCCCAGCATTTT.

The V gene is TRBV20-1, the J gene TRBJ2-3; 11 nucleotides line up with TRBD2. CDR1 and CDR2 from the germline V gene are DFQATT and SNEGSKA (reference sequence). V was pared by 0 bases and J by 2 bases, with 7 bases of the junction left unmatched. The length of the CDR3 is 17 residues. For the CDR3, the DNA is TGCAGTGCTAGAGAACGAGGGACTAGCGGACACACAGATACGCAGTATTTT. It is translated as CSARERGTSGHTDTQYF.

The sample holds a few counts of this clonotype. This sequence joins TRBV6-2 or TRBV6-3 and TRBJ2-3; no clear D. From germline, CDR1 is MNHEY and CDR2 SVGEGT. Trimming shortened V by 7 bases and J by 3 bases, and 14 bases separated the two germline ends. The CDR3 totals 14 residues. CDR3 DNA sequence: TGTGCCAGCAAAGACCCCCTAGGAACAGATACGCAGTATTTT. Protein sequence: CASKDPLGTDTQYF.

In this sample, this clonotype turned up many times. V gene TRBV29-1 combines with J gene TRBJ2-1; the match to TRBD2 covers 10 bases. V was pared by 6 bases and J by 4 bases, with 6 bases of the junction left unmatched. Germline V gives CDR1 SQVTM, CDR2 ANQGSEA. The CDR3 is 14 residues long. In DNA, the CDR3 is TGCAGCGTCGGAACTAGCGGGGCTTACAATGAGCAGTTCTTC. Translation: CSVGTSGAYNEQFF.

This clonotype was detected only a few times. V gene TRBV29-1 combines with J gene TRBJ2-7, with D uncertain. Trimming left V 3 bases short and J 1 base short, with 4 bases between. Germline V CDR1 and CDR2: SQVTM, ANQGSEA. The CDR3 length is 11 residues. The CDR3 protein is CSVEGSYEQYF. In nucleotides, the CDR3 is TGCAGCGTTGAGGGGTCCTACGAGCAGTACTTC.

The table lists this clonotype with a few counts. The rearrangement joins TRBV12-3 or TRBV12-4 to TRBJ2-1, with D possibly matching TRBD2 (6 bases). V was pared by 6 bases and J by 8 bases, with 20 bases between. CDR3 length: 15 residues. The CDR3 sequence: CASRDPGAGKHEQFF. For the CDR3, the DNA is TGTGCCAGCAGGGACCCCGGGGCGGGAAAACATGAGCAGTTCTTC.

This clonotype was recorded a few times. The rearrangement joins TRBV7-9 to TRBJ1-2; 10 bases match TRBD1. The CDR3 totals 14 residues. J lost 4 bases, V lost 5 bases, and 4 bases had no gene match. The germline CDR1 and CDR2 sequences are SEHNR and FQNEAQ (reference sequence). CDR3 in amino acids: CASSRDRGVYGYTF. The CDR3 coding sequence is TGTGCCAGCAGCCGGGACAGGGGTGTCTATGGCTACACCTTC.

This clonotype was counted only a few times. The chain joins TRBV10-3 to TRBJ2-1; the D call may be TRBD1 or TRBD2 (5 bases each). Germline V lookup: CDR1 ENHRY, CDR2 SYGVKD. The CDR3 has 15 amino acids. V gave up 7 bases and J gave up 1 base, with 14 bases separating them. Here the CDR3 reads CAITKGTTSYNEQFF. The CDR3 DNA sequence: TGTGCCATCACTAAAGGGACCACATCCTACAATGAGCAGTTCTTC.

The rearrangement uses TRBV10-3 and TRBJ2-7, with D perhaps being TRBD1 or TRBD2 (5 bases each). Trimming shortened V by 6 bases and J by 0 bases, and 6 bases separated the two germline ends. This CDR3 has 12 amino acids. Germline CDR1 ENHRY, CDR2 SYGVKD. The CDR3 DNA follows: TGTGCCATCAGCGGGGCCTCCTACGAGCAGTACTTC. Its protein is CAISGASYEQYF.

This clonotype appeared a few times. J is TRBJ2-7 and V is TRBV6-2 or TRBV6-3; 11 bases fit TRBD1. Germline CDR1 and CDR2: MNHEY and SVGEGT. The CDR3 sequence is 15 residues long. V lost 4 bases, J lost 2 bases, and 4 bases stayed unmatched. CDR3 sequence (DNA): TGTGCCAGCAGTTCGGAGGGACAGGGGGCCTACGAGCAGTACTTC. Translation gives CASSSEGQGAYEQYF.

This clonotype was recorded at least ten times. The chain has TRBV29-1 and TRBJ2-5; tentatively, D is TRBD2 (5 bases). CDR3 length: 12 residues. Trimming removed 4 bases at V and 0 bases at J, with 6 bases between. Germline loops: CDR1 SQVTM, CDR2 ANQGSEA. Here the CDR3 DNA reads TGCAGCGTTGGGAGGAACCAAGAGACCCAGTACTTC. Translating it yields CSVGRNQETQYF.